These T cell receptor beta chains were read from a single sample in a study of glioma-infiltrating T cells after dendritic cell vaccination. The table came from immunoSEQ multiplex PCR; TCRdb's copy has only in-frame clones and leaves some out. The sample records 85,000 to 100,000 clones, over 80% being singletons. This specimen consisted of blood, obtained after dendritic cell vaccination. Receptors originate from a human donor with glioblastoma. CDR3s include the opening cysteine and the closing phenylalanine or tryptophan. Fields, in order: CDR3 length, V gene, J gene, CDR3 protein.

cdr3_length: 14; v_call: TRBV5-4; j_call: NA; cdr3_aa: CASSHRGRGSEQYF
cdr3_length: 17; v_call: TRBV5-4; j_call: TRBJ1-5; cdr3_aa: CASSQGLGGIRNQPQHF
cdr3_length: 16; v_call: TRBV6-6; j_call: TRBJ1-1; cdr3_aa: CASSRGQNRMNTEAFF
cdr3_length: 15; v_call: TRBV5-1; j_call: TRBJ2-5; cdr3_aa: CASSLGLAGGETQYF
cdr3_length: 13; v_call: TRBV9; j_call: TRBJ1-3; cdr3_aa: CASTGGRRNTIYF
cdr3_length: 13; v_call: TRBV9; j_call: TRBJ1-2; cdr3_aa: CASSPRGTYGYTF
cdr3_length: 14; v_call: TRBV11-2; j_call: TRBJ2-7; cdr3_aa: CASSFGTESYEQYF
cdr3_length: 17; v_call: TRBV11-2; j_call: TRBJ2-2; cdr3_aa: CASSLVGQGANTGELFF
cdr3_length: 14; v_call: TRBV28; j_call: TRBJ2-7; cdr3_aa: CASSLRGWDQEQYF
cdr3_length: 14; v_call: TRBV5-1; j_call: TRBJ1-2; cdr3_aa: CASSPPVGDYGYTF
cdr3_length: 14; v_call: TRBV27; j_call: TRBJ2-7; cdr3_aa: CASSSSTGAYEQYF
cdr3_length: 15; v_call: TRBV5-6; j_call: TRBJ1-5; cdr3_aa: CASSFGGTANQPQHF
cdr3_length: 10; v_call: TRBV20-1; j_call: TRBJ2-5; cdr3_aa: CSVTAETQYF
cdr3_length: 14; v_call: TRBV9; j_call: TRBJ1-1; cdr3_aa: CASSVGPSNTEAFF
cdr3_length: 17; v_call: TRBV4-1; j_call: TRBJ2-1; cdr3_aa: CASSQDPTGSSYNEQFF
cdr3_length: 14; v_call: TRBV7-8; j_call: TRBJ2-2; cdr3_aa: CASSFSRNTGELFF
cdr3_length: 19; v_call: TRBV30; j_call: TRBJ2-1; cdr3_aa: CAWSHTGTSGSLSYNEQFF
cdr3_length: 14; v_call: TRBV10-3; j_call: TRBJ2-7; cdr3_aa: CAISEGVNYYEQYF
cdr3_length: 15; v_call: TRBV7-3; j_call: TRBJ1-1; cdr3_aa: CASSLTVGGGTEAFF
cdr3_length: 17; v_call: TRBV5-1; j_call: TRBJ2-7; cdr3_aa: CASSTYRGRGSNPEQYF